The 7 T cell receptor beta chains below all came from one sample that was sequenced in a study of CD8+ T cells in alopecia areata. Extracted from the samples, RNA was reverse transcribed into cDNA to serve as the sequencing template. Clones were sequenced by immunoSEQ multiplex PCR, and TCRdb holds only the in-frame ones, with some missing. The sample carries 150,000 to 200,000 clones, approximately 59% recorded once. Sequencing used CD4+ T cells sorted from blood, obtained at week 0. Source of these receptors: a human donor with alopecia areata.

The rearrangement joins TRBV7-2 to TRBJ2-5, with 9 positions matching TRBD2. The CDR3 covers 14 residues. Unmatched junction bases numbered 6, after V lost 5 bases and J lost 5 bases. Per germline, CDR1 SGHTA and CDR2 FQGNSA. CDR3 sequence (DNA): TGTGCCAGCAGCGCCGGACTAGCGAAGGAGACCCAGTACTTC. Residues: CASSAGLAKETQYF.

The chain joins TRBV30 to TRBJ1-2; D perhaps matches TRBD1 (5 bases). CDR1 and CDR2 from the germline V gene are GTSNPN and SVGIG (reference sequence). Trimming removed 4 bases at V and 5 bases at J, with 11 bases between. This CDR3 comprises 12 residues. CDR3 residues: CAWTEGLYGYTF. The CDR3 DNA reads TGTGCCTGGACAGAGGGACTTTATGGCTACACCTTC.

This clone was counted a single time. This chain uses TRBV5-6 with TRBJ2-3; 9 bases are a match to TRBD2. Germline lookup yields CDR1 SGHDT and CDR2 YYEEEE. V shed 0 bases and J 2 bases; nucleotides not matched to a gene: 10. This CDR3 comprises 18 residues. The CDR3 loop is CASSLGRLRGGNTDTQYF. The DNA for the CDR3 is TGTGCCAGCAGCTTGGGACGGTTGCGGGGGGGCAACACAGATACGCAGTATTTT.

V gene TRBV7-9 combines with J gene TRBJ1-6; no clear D. The CDR3 has 14 residues. Trimming took off 5 bases at V and 6 bases at J, with 11 bases between the two ends. Germline CDR1 and CDR2: SEHNR and FQNEAQ (reference sequence). CDR3 in DNA: TGTGCCAGCAGCCCCACAGAGATTAATTCACCCCTCCACTTT. Translating gives CASSPTEINSPLHF.

In the case of this clone: A junction boundary mismatches the germline segment, possibly from a read error. This chain links TRBV2 with TRBJ1-4; D is unresolved. Germline V lookup: CDR1 SNHLY, CDR2 FYNNEI. CDR3 length: 12 residues. This chain's CDR3 is CASSPEVASVVF. The CDR3 region has the DNA TGTGCCAGCTCACCCGAAGTCGCCTCTGTCGTCTTT.

A word on this clone: Within the sample, other DNA sequences also encode this same CDR3. The chain uses TRBV6-5 and TRBJ2-7; the match to TRBD1 covers 7 bases. The CDR3 length is 14 residues. With V trimmed by 1 base and J by 3 bases, 3 bases remained unmatched. Looked up from germline, CDR1 is MNHEY and CDR2 is SVGAGI. CDR3 protein: CASSYWDRDYEQYF. The CDR3, as DNA: TGTGCCAGCAGTTACTGGGACAGAGACTACGAGCAGTACTTC.

The rearrangement links TRBV7-3 to TRBJ2-3; no definite D call. The V gene lost 1 base and the J gene lost 1 base, with 6 bases spanning the gap. The length of the CDR3 is 14 residues. The germline V gene has CDR1 SGHTA and CDR2 FQGTGA. The CDR3: CASSLSYGTDTQYF. In nucleotides, the CDR3 is TGTGCCAGCAGCTTAAGTTACGGCACAGATACGCAGTATTTT.